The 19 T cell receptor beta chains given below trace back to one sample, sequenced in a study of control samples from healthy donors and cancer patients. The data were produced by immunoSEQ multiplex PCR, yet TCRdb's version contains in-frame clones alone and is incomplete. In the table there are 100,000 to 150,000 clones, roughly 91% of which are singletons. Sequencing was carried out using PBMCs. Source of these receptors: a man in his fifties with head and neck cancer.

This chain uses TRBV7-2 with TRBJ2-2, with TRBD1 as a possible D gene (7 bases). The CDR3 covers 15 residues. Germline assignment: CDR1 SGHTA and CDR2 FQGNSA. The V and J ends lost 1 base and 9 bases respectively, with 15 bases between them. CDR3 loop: CASSLELAGGRELFF. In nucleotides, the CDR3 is TGTGCCAGCAGCTTAGAACTGGCAGGGGGGAGGGAGCTGTTTTTT.

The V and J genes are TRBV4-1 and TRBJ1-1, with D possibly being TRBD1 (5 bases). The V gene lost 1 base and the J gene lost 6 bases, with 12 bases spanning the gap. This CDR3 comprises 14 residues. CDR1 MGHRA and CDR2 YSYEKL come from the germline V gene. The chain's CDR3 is CASSQGPGVAEAFF. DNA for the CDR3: TGCGCCAGCAGCCAAGGCCCGGGGGTGGCTGAAGCTTTCTTT.

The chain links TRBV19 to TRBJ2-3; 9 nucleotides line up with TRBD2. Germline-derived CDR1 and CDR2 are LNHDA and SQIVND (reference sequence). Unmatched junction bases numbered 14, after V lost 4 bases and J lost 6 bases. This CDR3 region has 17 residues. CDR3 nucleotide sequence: TGTGCCAGTAGTACCCATAATAGCGGGGGCGTGGGGGATACGCAGTATTTT. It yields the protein CASSTHNSGGVGDTQYF.

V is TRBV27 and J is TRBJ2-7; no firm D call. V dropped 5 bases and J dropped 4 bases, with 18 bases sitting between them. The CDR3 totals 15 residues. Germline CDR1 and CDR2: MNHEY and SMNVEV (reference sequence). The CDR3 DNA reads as TGTGCCAGCAGTGGACCTTCTCTAGGTTCGTACGAGCAGTACTTC. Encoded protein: CASSGPSLGSYEQYF.

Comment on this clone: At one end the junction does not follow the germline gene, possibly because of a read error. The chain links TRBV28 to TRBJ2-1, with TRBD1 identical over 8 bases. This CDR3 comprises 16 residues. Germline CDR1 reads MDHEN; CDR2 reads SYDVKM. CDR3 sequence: CASSSPPQGAGNGQFF. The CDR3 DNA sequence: TGTGCCAGCAGTTCACCCCCCCAGGGGGCAGGGAATGGGCAGTTCTTC.

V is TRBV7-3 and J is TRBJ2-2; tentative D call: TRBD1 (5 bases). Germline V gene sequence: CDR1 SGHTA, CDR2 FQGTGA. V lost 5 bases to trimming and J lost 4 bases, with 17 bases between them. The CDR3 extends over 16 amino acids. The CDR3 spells CASSPTLAGSTGELFF. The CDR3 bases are TGTGCCAGCAGCCCAACTCTGGCAGGGTCCACCGGGGAGCTGTTTTTT. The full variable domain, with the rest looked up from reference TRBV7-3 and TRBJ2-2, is GAGVSQTPSNKVTEKGKYVELRCDPISGHTALYWYRQSLGQGPEFLIYFQGTGAADDSGLPNDRFFAVRPEGSVSTLKIQRTERGDSAVYLCASSPTLAGSTGELFFGEGSRLTVL.

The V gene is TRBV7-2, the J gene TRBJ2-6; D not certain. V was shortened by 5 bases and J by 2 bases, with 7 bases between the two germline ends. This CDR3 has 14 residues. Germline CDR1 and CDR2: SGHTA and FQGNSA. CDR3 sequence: CASSGLPGANVLTF. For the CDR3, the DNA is TGTGCCAGCAGCGGGCTCCCTGGGGCCAACGTCCTGACTTTC.

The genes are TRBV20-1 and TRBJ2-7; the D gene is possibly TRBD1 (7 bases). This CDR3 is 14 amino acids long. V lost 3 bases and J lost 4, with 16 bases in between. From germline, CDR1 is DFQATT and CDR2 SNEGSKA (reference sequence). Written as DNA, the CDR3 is TGCAGTGCTAGTGGCTGGACAGGAGGGTACGAGCAGTACTTC. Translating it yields CSASGWTGGYEQYF.

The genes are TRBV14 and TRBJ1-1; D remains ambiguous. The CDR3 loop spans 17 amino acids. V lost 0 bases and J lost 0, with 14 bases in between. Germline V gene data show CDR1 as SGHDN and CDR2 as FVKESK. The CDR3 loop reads CASSQDYGLLMNTEAFF. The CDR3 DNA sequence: TGTGCCAGCAGCCAAGATTACGGGCTTTTAATGAACACTGAAGCTTTCTTT. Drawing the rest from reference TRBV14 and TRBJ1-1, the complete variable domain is EAGVTQFPSHSVIEKGQTVTLRCDPISGHDNLYWYRRVMGKEIKFLLHFVKESKQDESGMPNNRFLAERTGGTYSTLKVQPAELEDSGVYFCASSQDYGLLMNTEAFFGQGTRLTVV.

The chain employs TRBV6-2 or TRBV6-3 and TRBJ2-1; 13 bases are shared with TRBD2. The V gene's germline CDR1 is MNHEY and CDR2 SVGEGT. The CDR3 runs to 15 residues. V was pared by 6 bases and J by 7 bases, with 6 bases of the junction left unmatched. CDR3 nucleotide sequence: TGTGCCAGCAGCCTACTAGCGGGGGGGCCAAATGAGCAGTTCTTC. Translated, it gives CASSLLAGGPNEQFF.

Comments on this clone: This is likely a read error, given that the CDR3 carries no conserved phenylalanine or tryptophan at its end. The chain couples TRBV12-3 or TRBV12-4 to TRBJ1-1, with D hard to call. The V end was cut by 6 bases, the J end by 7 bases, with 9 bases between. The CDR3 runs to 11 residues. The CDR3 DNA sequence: TGTGCCAGCAGCCTGCTGGTTGAAGCTTTCCTT. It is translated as CASSLLVEAFL.

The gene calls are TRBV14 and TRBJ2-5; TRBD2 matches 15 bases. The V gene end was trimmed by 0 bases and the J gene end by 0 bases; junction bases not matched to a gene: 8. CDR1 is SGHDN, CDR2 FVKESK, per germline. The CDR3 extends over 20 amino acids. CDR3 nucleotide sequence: TGTGCCAGCAGCCAAGAATGGGGACTAGCGGGGGGCAAGTACCAAGAGACCCAGTACTTC. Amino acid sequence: CASSQEWGLAGGKYQETQYF.

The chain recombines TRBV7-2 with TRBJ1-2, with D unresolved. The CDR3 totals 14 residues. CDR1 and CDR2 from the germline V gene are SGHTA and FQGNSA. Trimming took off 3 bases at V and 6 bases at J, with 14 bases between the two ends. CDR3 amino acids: CASSLSPGIDGYTF. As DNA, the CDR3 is TGTGCCAGCAGCTTGTCGCCGGGTATCGATGGCTACACCTTC.

The CDR3 loop is CASREWAGELFF. In DNA, the CDR3 is TGTGCCAGCAGGGAATGGGCCGGGGAGCTGTTTTTT. The V and J genes are TRBV7-9 and TRBJ2-2; D is unclear. CDR3 length equals 12 residues. Germline V gives CDR1 SEHNR, CDR2 FQNEAQ (reference sequence). With 6 bases removed from V and 6 bases from J, the gap between germline ends came to 8 bases. The whole variable domain, remainder taken from reference TRBV7-9 and TRBJ2-2, is DTGVSQNPRHKITKRGQNVTFRCDPISEHNRLYWYRQTLGQGPEFLTYFQNEAQLEKSRLLSDRFSAERPKGSFSTLEIQRTEQGDSAMYLCASREWAGELFFGEGSRLTVL.

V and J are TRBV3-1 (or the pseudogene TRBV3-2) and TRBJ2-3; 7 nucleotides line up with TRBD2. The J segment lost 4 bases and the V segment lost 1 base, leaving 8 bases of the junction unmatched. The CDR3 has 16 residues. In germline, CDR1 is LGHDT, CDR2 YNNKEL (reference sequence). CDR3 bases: TGTGCCAGCAGCCAAGCCGGACTAGGGGAGGCAGATACGCAGTATTTT. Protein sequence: CASSQAGLGEADTQYF.

The CDR3 coding sequence is TGCGCCAGCAGCCGTTTGGGGACTAGCGGTACCTACGAGCAGTACTTC. Amino acid sequence: CASSRLGTSGTYEQYF. The chain recombines TRBV4-1 with TRBJ2-7, with 11 nucleotides matching TRBD2. V shed 4 bases, J shed 2 bases, and the junction held 7 bases outside the gene matches. Germline V gives CDR1 MGHRA, CDR2 YSYEKL. The CDR3 consists of 16 residues.

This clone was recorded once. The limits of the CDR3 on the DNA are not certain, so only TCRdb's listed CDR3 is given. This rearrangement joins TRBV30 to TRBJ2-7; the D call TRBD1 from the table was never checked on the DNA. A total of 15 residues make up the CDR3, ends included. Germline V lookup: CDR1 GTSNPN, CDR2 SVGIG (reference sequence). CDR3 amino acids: CAWSEIFGQANEQYF.

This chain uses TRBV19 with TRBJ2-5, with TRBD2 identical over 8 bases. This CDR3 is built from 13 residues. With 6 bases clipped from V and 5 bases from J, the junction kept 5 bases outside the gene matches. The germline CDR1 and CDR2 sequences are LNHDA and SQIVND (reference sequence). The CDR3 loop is CASRGLESETQYF. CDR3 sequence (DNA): TGTGCCAGTAGGGGACTAGAATCCGAGACCCAGTACTTC.

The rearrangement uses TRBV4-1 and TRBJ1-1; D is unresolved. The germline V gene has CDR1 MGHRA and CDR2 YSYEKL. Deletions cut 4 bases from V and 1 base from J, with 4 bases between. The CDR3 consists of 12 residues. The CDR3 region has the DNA TGCGCCAGCAGCCGCACGAACACTGAAGCTTTCTTT. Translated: CASSRTNTEAFF.